This section outlines one T cell receptor (beta chain) sequence together with its context. Its antigen is still unknown. Clones were sequenced by immunoSEQ multiplex PCR, and TCRdb holds only the in-frame ones, with some missing. The sample consists of tens of thousands of clones, 84% of them appearing once. The sample belongs to a study of T cells in localized non-small cell lung cancer. Study-level findings and limits: A median approximately 59 of the top 100 tumor clones appeared in adjacent lung.

The CDR3 has 14 residues. J lost 5 bases, V lost 5 bases, and 1 base had no gene match. Germline lookup yields CDR1 MGHDK and CDR2 SYGVNS. The material sequenced was peripheral blood, taken before any cancer treatment. V usage is TRBV25-1 and J usage is TRBJ2-1; the match to TRBD2 covers 12 bases. This sequence was found in a female donor older than 55 with stage I lung adenocarcinoma. CDR3 sequence (DNA): TGTGCCAGCAGTAGACTAGCGGGGGACAATGAGCAGTTCTTC. It encodes CASSRLAGDNEQFF.